This is a list of T cell receptor beta chains from one sample in a study of blood T cell repertoires in COVID-19. Produced via immunoSEQ multiplex PCR; TCRdb's table is partial and in-frame only. The data show around 68,000 clones, about nine tenths seen once. Sample: peripheral blood. Receptor source: a man aged 45-65 years with active COVID-19. The CDR3 runs from the conserved cysteine through the conserved F or W. Fields, in order: CDR3 DNA, CDR3 protein, J gene, V gene, D gene, clone size. A D gene is named only where the DNA matches it firmly. Clone size appears in some rows only: once, few, many, or a class for an expanded clone.

CDR3nt: TGTGCCTGGACCAACAATCCAGGGGACGCGTCCCATTTT
CDR3aa: CAWTNNPGDASHF
j_gene: TRBJ1-3
v_gene: TRBV30
d_gene: .
abundance: .

CDR3nt: TGTGCCAGCAGCCCCGCGGGGTCGACCTATAATTCACCCCTCCACTTT
CDR3aa: CASSPAGSTYNSPLHF
j_gene: TRBJ1-6
v_gene: TRBV4-2
d_gene: .
abundance: .

CDR3nt: TGTGCCTGGAGTGTAATGGGACAGGGGGCTGAGACCCAGTACTTC
CDR3aa: CAWSVMGQGAETQYF
j_gene: TRBJ2-5
v_gene: TRBV30
d_gene: TRBD1
abundance: .

CDR3nt: TGTGCCAGCAGCTTGACAGGGGCGGACTATGGCTACACCTTC
CDR3aa: CASSLTGADYGYTF
j_gene: TRBJ1-2
v_gene: TRBV7-2
d_gene: TRBD1
abundance: once

CDR3nt: TGTGCCAGCAGCCAGGGGAGGGAATCACCCCTCCACTTT
CDR3aa: CASSQGRESPLHF
j_gene: TRBJ1-6
v_gene: TRBV6-5
d_gene: .
abundance: .

CDR3nt: TGTGCCAGCTCACCACCGTCCGGGACAGGGCCATATGGCTACACCTTC
CDR3aa: CASSPPSGTGPYGYTF
j_gene: TRBJ1-2
v_gene: TRBV18
d_gene: TRBD1
abundance: .

CDR3nt: TGTGCCAGCAGTCCTGCGGGACTAGCGGCCTACGAGCAGTACTTC
CDR3aa: CASSPAGLAAYEQYF
j_gene: TRBJ2-7
v_gene: TRBV28
d_gene: TRBD2
abundance: .

CDR3nt: TGTGCCAGCAGTCTCAATGAAAAACTGTTTTTT
CDR3aa: CASSLNEKLFF
j_gene: TRBJ1-4
v_gene: TRBV28
d_gene: .
abundance: .

CDR3nt: TGTGCCAGCAGTGAATATGTAGCCAGGGAAGGGGCCCAGTACTTC
CDR3aa: CASSEYVAREGAQYF
j_gene: TRBJ2-5
v_gene: TRBV2
d_gene: .
abundance: .

CDR3nt: TGTGCCTGGAGTGTTCTGTCGAGTGCTTTCTTT
CDR3aa: CAWSVLSSAFF
j_gene: TRBJ1-1
v_gene: TRBV30
d_gene: .
abundance: .

CDR3nt: TGCGCCAGCAGCCAAGAGTCTGGTCTGGAGGGGACCGAGCAGTACTTC
CDR3aa: CASSQESGLEGTEQYF
j_gene: TRBJ2-7
v_gene: TRBV4-3
d_gene: .
abundance: .

CDR3nt: TGTGCCAGCAGTGCACTAGCTGGGAACGAGCAGTACTTC
CDR3aa: CASSALAGNEQYF
j_gene: TRBJ2-7
v_gene: TRBV2
d_gene: .
abundance: .

CDR3nt: TGCGCCAGCAGTCTCGGACATAGCTCCTACAATGAGCAGTTCTTC
CDR3aa: CASSLGHSSYNEQFF
j_gene: TRBJ2-1
v_gene: TRBV4-3
d_gene: .
abundance: .

CDR3nt: TGTGCCAGCAGCCAAGATTTTGACAGAGGCGGAGCTTTCTTT
CDR3aa: CASSQDFDRGGAFF
j_gene: TRBJ1-1
v_gene: TRBV4-2
d_gene: .
abundance: .

CDR3nt: TGTGCCAGCAGTGAACGACCAGCGGGAAGCGGCACAGATACGCAGTATTTT
CDR3aa: CASSERPAGSGTDTQYF
j_gene: TRBJ2-3
v_gene: TRBV6-1
d_gene: TRBD2
abundance: .

CDR3nt: TGTGCCTGGAGTAGGGACAGGGTGGCTCTGGGAGGGGCCAACGTCCTGACTTTC
CDR3aa: CAWSRDRVALGGANVLTF
j_gene: TRBJ2-6
v_gene: TRBV30
d_gene: TRBD1
abundance: .

CDR3nt: TGTGCCAGCAGCGGAGACCTAGGGGGCGCGCAGTTCTTC
CDR3aa: CASSGDLGGAQFF
j_gene: TRBJ2-1
v_gene: TRBV9
d_gene: TRBD1
abundance: .

CDR3nt: TGTGCCAGCAGCGTAGGCGGCAGGGGTTCACCCCTCCACTTT
CDR3aa: CASSVGGRGSPLHF
j_gene: TRBJ1-6
v_gene: TRBV9
d_gene: .
abundance: .

CDR3nt: TGTGCCAGCCTCGAGCAAAGTGGACAGGGCTATTCACCCCTCCACTTT
CDR3aa: CASLEQSGQGYSPLHF
j_gene: TRBJ1-6
v_gene: TRBV28
d_gene: TRBD1
abundance: .

CDR3nt: TGTGCCAGCAGTCCGACAGGGGGCGCCCCCTCGGCTGAGCAGTTCTTC
CDR3aa: CASSPTGGAPSAEQFF
j_gene: TRBJ2-1
v_gene: TRBV6-6
d_gene: TRBD1
abundance: .

CDR3nt: TGTGCCAGCTCAGCACAACAGGGTGGACAAGAGACCCAGTACTTC
CDR3aa: CASSAQQGGQETQYF
j_gene: TRBJ2-5
v_gene: TRBV18
d_gene: .
abundance: .

CDR3nt: TGTGCCAGCAGTCACAGGGCGAACACTGAAGCTTTCTTT
CDR3aa: CASSHRANTEAFF
j_gene: TRBJ1-1
v_gene: TRBV6-2/TRBV6-3
d_gene: .
abundance: .

CDR3nt: TGTGCCAGCAGCTTGACAGAGACCCACACAGATACGCAGTATTTT
CDR3aa: CASSLTETHTDTQYF
j_gene: TRBJ2-3
v_gene: TRBV7-9
d_gene: .
abundance: .

CDR3nt: TGTGCCAGCAGTCCGACAGTTAGTCGCCTTCAGTTCTTC
CDR3aa: CASSPTVSRLQFF
j_gene: TRBJ2-1
v_gene: TRBV27
d_gene: .
abundance: .

CDR3nt: TGTGCCAGCAGTTTCCGCGGGGGGTCGGGGAATTTT
CDR3aa: CASSFRGGSGNF
j_gene: TRBJ2-3
v_gene: TRBV28
d_gene: TRBD2
abundance: .

CDR3nt: TGTGCCAGCAGCGCAGGAGGCCTGAACACTGAAGCTTTCTTT
CDR3aa: CASSAGGLNTEAFF
j_gene: TRBJ1-1
v_gene: TRBV6-6
d_gene: .
abundance: .

CDR3nt: TGTGCCAGCAGTCCTCCGCGATTGGGACTGGGGAACACTGAAGCTTTCTTT
CDR3aa: CASSPPRLGLGNTEAFF
j_gene: TRBJ1-1
v_gene: TRBV28
d_gene: .
abundance: .

CDR3nt: TGTGCCAGCAGTACTAACGGTGATGAAGCTTTCTTT
CDR3aa: CASSTNGDEAFF
j_gene: TRBJ1-1
v_gene: TRBV28
d_gene: .
abundance: .

CDR3nt: TGTGCCAGCAGTCCCGTGGGGGGGCAGGCGAATCAGCCCCAGCATTTT
CDR3aa: CASSPVGGQANQPQHF
j_gene: TRBJ1-5
v_gene: TRBV6-2/TRBV6-3
d_gene: .
abundance: few

CDR3nt: TGTGCCAGCAGTGCGCAGGGGAACACTGAAGCTTTCTTT
CDR3aa: CASSAQGNTEAFF
j_gene: TRBJ1-1
v_gene: TRBV2
d_gene: .
abundance: .

CDR3nt: TGTGCCAGCGCTCCTCGGGACACTGAAGCTTTCTTT
CDR3aa: CASAPRDTEAFF
j_gene: TRBJ1-1
v_gene: TRBV11-2
d_gene: .
abundance: once

CDR3nt: TGTGCCAGCAGCTCCGGACAGCATTCACCCCTCCACTTT
CDR3aa: CASSSGQHSPLHF
j_gene: TRBJ1-6
v_gene: TRBV7-8
d_gene: .
abundance: once

CDR3nt: TGCGCCAGCAGCCAAGGGGACAGCGTCCTCTATGGCTACACCTTC
CDR3aa: CASSQGDSVLYGYTF
j_gene: TRBJ1-2
v_gene: TRBV4-1
d_gene: TRBD1
abundance: .

CDR3nt: TGCGCCAGCAGCTTGGTAGTACGAGGAGGCGGAAACACCATATATTTT
CDR3aa: CASSLVVRGGGNTIYF
j_gene: TRBJ1-3
v_gene: TRBV5-1
d_gene: .
abundance: .

CDR3nt: TGCGCCAGCAGCCAAGATGGTCTAGCGGGAAGGGATGAGCAGTTCTTC
CDR3aa: CASSQDGLAGRDEQFF
j_gene: TRBJ2-1
v_gene: TRBV4-3
d_gene: TRBD2
abundance: .

CDR3nt: TGTGCCAGCAGCTTGTTTGTGGGAGGTGCCACTGAAGCTTTCTTT
CDR3aa: CASSLFVGGATEAFF
j_gene: TRBJ1-1
v_gene: TRBV5-6
d_gene: .
abundance: .

CDR3nt: TGTGCCAGCAGTGGTACGGAGGAGAGTGGCTACACCTTC
CDR3aa: CASSGTEESGYTF
j_gene: TRBJ1-2
v_gene: TRBV2
d_gene: .
abundance: .

CDR3nt: TGTGCCAGCAGCCAATATCTCGGGACTTCGAACACCGGGGAGCTGTTTTTT
CDR3aa: CASSQYLGTSNTGELFF
j_gene: TRBJ2-2
v_gene: TRBV3-1/TRBV3-2
d_gene: .
abundance: .

CDR3nt: TGTGCCATCAGTGAACCCGGGAGAGTTGATGAGCAGTTCTTC
CDR3aa: CAISEPGRVDEQFF
j_gene: TRBJ2-1
v_gene: TRBV10-3
d_gene: .
abundance: .

CDR3nt: TGTGCCAGCAGTTACCCGGTGGGGGCTACAGATACGCAGTATTTT
CDR3aa: CASSYPVGATDTQYF
j_gene: TRBJ2-3
v_gene: TRBV6-5
d_gene: .
abundance: .

CDR3nt: TGTGCCATCAGTGACTTAAGGGGGAGGAACACTGAAGCTTTCTTT
CDR3aa: CAISDLRGRNTEAFF
j_gene: TRBJ1-1
v_gene: TRBV10-3
d_gene: .
abundance: .

CDR3nt: TGCAGCGGGGAGAGGGATTATGGCTACACCTTC
CDR3aa: CSGERDYGYTF
j_gene: TRBJ1-2
v_gene: TRBV29-1
d_gene: .
abundance: few

CDR3nt: TGTGCCAGTAGTCCCCGACAGGGTAAGGTTAACACTGAAGCTTTCTTT
CDR3aa: CASSPRQGKVNTEAFF
j_gene: TRBJ1-1
v_gene: TRBV19
d_gene: TRBD1
abundance: .

CDR3nt: TGTGCCAGCAGCCCGCAACCCGGGACTAGGCAGGAGAAGAGCTCCTACGAGCAGTACTTC
CDR3aa: CASSPQPGTRQEKSSYEQYF
j_gene: TRBJ2-7
v_gene: TRBV13
d_gene: TRBD2
abundance: .

CDR3nt: TGTGCCAGCAGCGAAAAGACAGGGGCTGCTAATGAAAAACTGTTTTTT
CDR3aa: CASSEKTGAANEKLFF
j_gene: TRBJ1-4
v_gene: TRBV5-4
d_gene: TRBD1
abundance: .

CDR3nt: TGTGCCAGCAGCTACGTTTTGGGACAGGGGAAAACCGGGGAGCTGTTTTTT
CDR3aa: CASSYVLGQGKTGELFF
j_gene: TRBJ2-2
v_gene: TRBV7-2
d_gene: TRBD1
abundance: .

CDR3nt: TGTGCCAGCAGTTTCAGTGCTAGCGGGCTCGCAGATACGCAGTATTTT
CDR3aa: CASSFSASGLADTQYF
j_gene: TRBJ2-3
v_gene: TRBV6-5
d_gene: TRBD2
abundance: .

CDR3nt: TGTGCCAGCAGCCAAGAGAAGACAGGGACTTGGGAGACCCAGTACTTC
CDR3aa: CASSQEKTGTWETQYF
j_gene: TRBJ2-5
v_gene: TRBV14
d_gene: .
abundance: .

CDR3nt: TGTGCCAGCAGTTACTCATCCCTAGCGGGTACAGATACGCAGTATTTT
CDR3aa: CASSYSSLAGTDTQYF
j_gene: TRBJ2-3
v_gene: TRBV6-6
d_gene: TRBD2
abundance: once

CDR3nt: TGTGCCAGCAGCCAAGTTCGGGGGGCTTTAAATTCACCCCTCCACTTT
CDR3aa: CASSQVRGALNSPLHF
j_gene: TRBJ1-6
v_gene: TRBV14
d_gene: .
abundance: .

CDR3nt: TGTGCTAGTGGTTTGGTACGTACAGGTGGAAAAATGAACACTGAAGCTTTCTTT
CDR3aa: CASGLVRTGGKMNTEAFF
j_gene: TRBJ1-1
v_gene: TRBV12-5
d_gene: .
abundance: .

CDR3nt: TGTGCCAGCAGCTTAGGCCAGGGCAAGCCCTATGAGCAGTTCTTC
CDR3aa: CASSLGQGKPYEQFF
j_gene: TRBJ2-1
v_gene: TRBV7-2
d_gene: .
abundance: .

CDR3nt: TGTGCCAGCTCACCGGAAGGGCGCGGGGGTGGCTACACCTTC
CDR3aa: CASSPEGRGGGYTF
j_gene: TRBJ1-2
v_gene: TRBV18
d_gene: .
abundance: .